A single sample gave rise to the 29 T cell receptor beta chains below, sequenced in a study of CD8 T cells in ankylosing spondylitis. TCRdb re-analysed the 5' RACE reads in MiXCR, keeping a single row per CDR3 protein. This repertoire shows around 140,000 distinct CDR3 sequences, around 10% found once; its top ten account for less than 5%. Specimen: blood, either unsorted or a sorted T cell fraction (not recorded which). The receptors originated from a female donor with ankylosing spondylitis or in good health (not recorded which).

This clonotype has ten or more counts. The CDR3: CASSFEGMVETQYF. CDR3 in DNA: TGTGCCAGCAGTTTCGAGGGTATGGTGGAGACCCAGTACTTC. This rearrangement joins TRBV12-3 or TRBV12-4 to TRBJ2-5; possible D gene TRBD2, 5 bases. V was trimmed by 3 bases and J by 5 bases, leaving 13 bases between them. This CDR3 comprises 14 residues.

The J gene is TRBJ2-7, the V gene TRBV30, with a possible D match to TRBD1 (5 bases). The CDR3 is 16 residues long. Trimming removed 0 bases at V and 2 bases at J, with 17 bases between. CDR1 is GTSNPN and CDR2 is SVGIG in the germline V gene (reference sequence). Here the CDR3 reads CAWSVRATAGPYEQYF. In DNA, the CDR3 is TGTGCCTGGAGTGTACGTGCGACAGCTGGCCCCTACGAGCAGTACTTC.

This clonotype was seen many times. J is TRBJ1-1 and V is TRBV4-2, with a weak D call TRBD1 (5 bases). Germline V CDR1 and CDR2: LGHNA, YNFKEQ. The germline V and J ends were trimmed by 3 bases and 5 bases, with 10 bases remaining between them. This CDR3 spans 13 amino acids. The CDR3 reads CASSQLHRTEAFF. The DNA of the CDR3 is TGTGCCAGCAGCCAGTTACACAGGACTGAAGCTTTCTTT.

The chain recombines TRBV29-1 with TRBJ2-7, with D perhaps matching TRBD1 (6 bases). Trimming removed 4 bases at V and 2 bases at J, with 12 bases between. The CDR3 extends over 13 amino acids. CDR1 and CDR2 (germline): SQVTM, ANQGSEA. The DNA for the CDR3 is TGCAGCGTTGGCCGGGACACAGCCTACGAGCAGTACTTC. This codes for CSVGRDTAYEQYF.

This clonotype has a count of ten or more. The V call is TRBV18, the J call TRBJ2-5; D unresolved. CDR1 and CDR2 (germline): KGHSH, LQKENI. The CDR3 is 13 amino acids. V shed 0 bases and J shed 4 bases, with 6 bases lying between them. This CDR3 reads CASSPPELETQYF. CDR3 nucleotide sequence: TGTGCCAGCTCACCACCGGAACTAGAGACCCAGTACTTC.

This clonotype was counted ten times or more. The chain employs TRBV3-1 and TRBJ1-2; no definite D call. The germline gives CDR1 LGHDT, CDR2 YNNKEL (reference sequence). The V end lost 1 base, the J end lost 2 bases, and 8 bases lay between the germline ends. The CDR3 covers 14 residues. CDR3 coding DNA: TGTGCCAGCAGCCAAGGGCCTACGAACTATGGCTACACCTTC. Translation: CASSQGPTNYGYTF.

There are many counts of this clonotype. The rearrangement joins TRBV7-3 to TRBJ2-1; D not certain. Germline V gene lookup returns CDR1 SGHTA and CDR2 FQGTGA. The V end was cut by 0 bases, the J end by 7 bases, with 7 bases between. This CDR3 is 13 amino acids long. The CDR3 loop reads CASSLTPENEQFF. The CDR3 region has the DNA TGTGCCAGCAGCTTAACCCCCGAAAATGAGCAGTTCTTC. Drawing the rest from reference TRBV7-3 and TRBJ2-1, the complete variable domain is GAGVSQTPSNKVTEKGKYVELRCDPISGHTALYWYRQSLGQGPEFLIYFQGTGAADDSGLPNDRFFAVRPEGSVSTLKIQRTERGDSAVYLCASSLTPENEQFFGPGTRLTVL.

As concerns this clonotype: Just one base apart from a much larger clone, this may be a read error. V and J are TRBV18 and TRBJ1-1; a weak D match, TRBD1 (6 bases). The CDR3 is made up of 14 amino acids. Germline V gene sequence: CDR1 KGHSH, CDR2 LQKENI. The CDR3 DNA sequence: TGTACCAGCTCACCACGGGGACAGAACACTGAAGCTTTCTTT. Encoded protein: CTSSPRGQNTEAFF.

This clonotype was seen ten or more times. V gene TRBV28 combines with J gene TRBJ1-1, with D possibly TRBD1 on 5 matching bases. Germline V gene sequence: CDR1 MDHEN, CDR2 SYDVKM. The V and J ends lost 2 bases and 4 bases respectively, with 5 bases between them. This CDR3 has 12 residues. CDR3 sequence (DNA): TGTGCCAGCAGTTTAGGGGCCACTGAAGCTTTCTTT. Amino acid sequence: CASSLGATEAFF.

This clonotype was counted many times. V is TRBV2 and J is TRBJ2-5, with D perhaps TRBD1 (5 bases). V lost 3 bases and J 1 base, leaving 12 bases between the germline ends. CDR1 is SNHLY and CDR2 is FYNNEI in the germline V gene. The CDR3 covers 15 residues. This CDR3 reads CASSDQGLLQETQYF. The CDR3 coding sequence is TGTGCCAGCAGTGATCAGGGTCTCCTCCAAGAGACCCAGTACTTC.

This clonotype has at least ten counts. Written as DNA, the CDR3 is TGCGCCAGCAGCTTGGAAGTGCGAGAGACCCAGTACTTC. This translates into CASSLEVRETQYF. The V and J genes are TRBV5-1 and TRBJ2-5; D remains unclear. From germline, CDR1 is SGHRS and CDR2 YFSETQ. The CDR3 contains 13 residues. Trimming shortened V by 0 bases and J by 4 bases, and 7 bases separated the two germline ends.

In this sample, this clonotype turned up many times. This rearrangement joins TRBV12-3 or TRBV12-4 to TRBJ1-1, with TRBD1 identical over 7 bases. CDR3 length equals 14 residues. The J segment lost 10 bases and the V segment lost 9 bases, leaving 17 bases of the junction unmatched. The CDR3 here is CASTSKPRGHGAFF. CDR3 nucleotide sequence: TGTGCCAGTACTTCTAAACCGAGGGGGCACGGAGCTTTCTTT.

This clonotype was seen ten or more times. V gene TRBV12-3 or TRBV12-4 combines with J gene TRBJ2-1; the match to TRBD2 covers 11 bases. The CDR3 runs to 16 residues. V lost 1 base and J lost 7; bases outside the gene matches: 6. The CDR3, as DNA: TGTGCCAGCAGTTTAGGGTTAGCGGGAGGGTGGAATGAGCAGTTCTTC. It codes for CASSLGLAGGWNEQFF.

This clonotype was counted ten times or more. The rearrangement uses TRBV5-5 and TRBJ2-4; D might be TRBD2 (5 bases). The CDR3 extends over 13 amino acids. Trimming cost V 0 bases and J 13 bases, with 14 bases left between them. The germline V gene encodes CDR1 SGHKS and CDR2 YYEKEE (reference sequence). Here the CDR3 DNA reads TGTGCCAGCAGCTTGGGGCTAACCGGGATGCAGTACTTC. It specifies CASSLGLTGMQYF.

This clonotype showed up many times. The chain has TRBV18 and TRBJ1-2, with D possibly matching TRBD1 (6 bases). Trimming took 5 bases from V and 3 from J, leaving 16 bases between them. Germline-derived CDR1 and CDR2 are KGHSH and LQKENI. This CDR3 spans 15 amino acids. This CDR3 reads CASSDTQQGYYGYTF. CDR3 bases: TGTGCCAGCTCAGACACTCAACAGGGATACTATGGCTACACCTTC. The full variable domain, with the rest looked up from reference TRBV18 and TRBJ1-2, is NAGVMQNPRHLVRRRGQEARLRCSPMKGHSHVYWYRQLPEEGLKFMVYLQKENIIDESGMPKERFSAEFPKEGPSILRIQQVVRGDSAAYFCASSDTQQGYYGYTFGSGTRLTVV.

This clonotype showed up many times. The chain is built from TRBV10-3 and TRBJ2-7; D perhaps matches TRBD2 (7 bases). Germline V CDR1 and CDR2: ENHRY, SYGVKD. CDR3 size: 17 residues. Trimming shortened V by 4 bases and J by 5 bases, and 24 bases separated the two germline ends. The CDR3 loop is CAISGMAGRGAEHEQYF. The CDR3 nucleotides are TGTGCCATCAGTGGCATGGCGGGACGGGGGGCCGAGCACGAGCAGTACTTC.

The V gene is TRBV18, the J gene TRBJ2-7; D uncertain. CDR1 and CDR2 from the germline V gene are KGHSH and LQKENI. CDR3 length equals 14 residues. V was clipped by 8 bases and J by 3 bases, with 17 bases between them. The CDR3 bases are TGTGCCAGCCTCGCCGAGAACATCGTCTACGAGCAGTACTTC. This codes for CASLAENIVYEQYF.

This clonotype showed up many times. This chain uses TRBV4-2 with TRBJ2-7, with 7 nucleotides matching TRBD2. The CDR3 totals 15 residues. Germline V gene sequence: CDR1 LGHNA, CDR2 YNFKEQ. The V and J ends lost 1 base and 2 bases, in that order; junction bases with no gene match: 5. The CDR3 nucleotides read TGTGCCAGCAGCCAAGTCGGGACTAATCCCTACGAGCAGTACTTC. This encodes CASSQVGTNPYEQYF.

This clonotype was observed at least ten times. The chain combines TRBV5-1 with TRBJ1-5, with TRBD1 identical over 10 bases. There are 15 residues in the CDR3. Germline CDR1 SGHRS, CDR2 YFSETQ. Trimming took 1 base from V and 4 from J; bases not matched to a gene: 2. CDR3 loop: CASSLSGQGNQPQHF. The CDR3 DNA is TGCGCCAGCAGCTTGTCGGGACAGGGGAATCAGCCCCAGCATTTT.

This clonotype was seen a handful of times. The chain employs TRBV7-6 and TRBJ1-5, with 7 nucleotides matching TRBD1. Germline CDR1 SGHVS, CDR2 FNYEAQ. The CDR3 consists of 16 residues. V gave up 1 base and J gave up 6 bases; unmatched junction bases: 9. CDR3 residues: CASSLGGPGGGQPQHF. For the CDR3, the DNA is TGTGCCAGCAGCTTAGGAGGTCCAGGGGGGGGTCAGCCCCAGCATTTT.

This clonotype was counted ten times or more. At one of its ends the junction is not consistent with the germline gene, which may arise from a read error. The chain combines TRBV6-1 with TRBJ1-6; D remains unclear. This CDR3 spans 11 amino acids. Germline V gene data show CDR1 as MNHNS and CDR2 as SASEGT. This CDR3 is CASSKGFAGIF. The CDR3 nucleotides read TGTGCCAGCAGTAAGGGTTTCGCCGGTATTTTC.

This clonotype was counted at least ten times. The J gene is TRBJ1-2, the V gene TRBV7-2, with 7 bases aligning to TRBD1. The length of the CDR3 is 15 residues. Losses at the gene ends were 3 bases for V and 6 bases for J; bases not matched to a gene: 10. CDR1 is SGHTA, CDR2 FQGNSA, per germline. This chain's CDR3 is CASSFYQRGQDGYTF. The CDR3 DNA reads TGTGCCAGCAGCTTTTATCAGAGGGGGCAGGATGGCTACACCTTC.

In its sample, this clonotype was seen many times. The rearrangement joins TRBV3-1 to TRBJ2-1, with D perhaps TRBD2 (6 bases). Germline V gene data show CDR1 as LGHDT and CDR2 as YNNKEL (reference sequence). Trimming left V 2 bases short and J 7 bases short, with 12 bases between. This CDR3 contains 14 residues. In DNA form, the CDR3 reads TGTGCCAGCAGCCAAAGGGGTAGCGGAAATGAGCAGTTCTTC. Amino acids: CASSQRGSGNEQFF.

The table lists this clonotype with many counts. The chain couples TRBV6-2 or TRBV6-3 to TRBJ2-2; the match to TRBD2 covers 13 bases. J lost 2 bases, V lost 7 bases, and 16 bases had no gene match. Germline loops: CDR1 MNHEY, CDR2 SVGEGT. CDR3 length: 20 amino acids. This CDR3 is CASTRGTLGLAGLNTGELFF. The CDR3, as DNA: TGTGCCAGCACCAGGGGGACTCTGGGACTAGCGGGATTAAACACCGGGGAGCTGTTTTTT.

The table lists this clonotype with many counts. The chain joins TRBV20-1 to TRBJ2-7; D remains ambiguous. Germline V CDR1 and CDR2: DFQATT, SNEGSKA (reference sequence). V was pared by 3 bases and J by 2 bases, with 11 bases between. CDR3 length equals 13 residues. The CDR3 protein is CSARAPGTYEQYF. The CDR3 coding sequence is TGCAGTGCTAGGGCACCAGGCACCTACGAGCAGTACTTC.

This clonotype was seen many times. The chain combines TRBV3-1 with TRBJ2-1; 10 bases are shared with TRBD2. The CDR3 spans 15 residues. Losses at the gene ends were 2 bases for V and 9 bases for J; bases not matched to a gene: 7. CDR1 and CDR2 (germline): LGHDT, YNNKEL (reference sequence). Here the CDR3 DNA reads TGTGCCAGCAGCCAACCTAGCGGGAGACGAAGTGAGCAGTTCTTC. As protein: CASSQPSGRRSEQFF.

A note on this clonotype: One end of the junction is discordant with germline, which a read error may explain. V is TRBV11-2 and J is TRBJ1-1; D may be TRBD1 (5 bases). Looked up from germline, CDR1 is SGHAT and CDR2 is FQNNGV. The CDR3 spans 14 residues. The DNA for the CDR3 is TGTGCCAGCAGCTTAGCCCAGGGCTACACTGAAGCTGTCTTT. This sequence encodes CASSLAQGYTEAVF.

Many counts were recorded for this clonotype. The chain combines TRBV12-3 or TRBV12-4 with TRBJ2-2; the D gene is possibly TRBD2 (5 bases). Trimming left V 9 bases short and J 3 bases short, with 14 bases between. The CDR3 is 14 residues long. CDR3 bases: TGTGCCAGTACTCCGCCGCGGGACACCGGGGAGCTGTTTTTT. Protein product: CASTPPRDTGELFF.

This clonotype occurred many times. The rearrangement links TRBV10-3 to TRBJ1-1, with D possibly being TRBD1 (5 bases). Germline assignment: CDR1 ENHRY and CDR2 SYGVKD. Trimming took off 0 bases at V and 3 bases at J, with 5 bases between the two ends. This CDR3 region has 13 residues. The CDR3 here is CAISESGDTEAFF. Written as DNA, the CDR3 is TGTGCCATCAGTGAGTCAGGGGACACTGAAGCTTTCTTT.